This T cell receptor (beta chain) derives from a study of shared clonotypes between healthy human individuals. General study points: In general, naive subsets displayed greater estimated richness than memory subsets did. It was expected that sequencing depth would affect clonotype sharing among donors.

This CDR3 region has 15 residues. Germline V gives CDR1 MGHRA, CDR2 YSYEKL. Trimming cost V 4 bases and J 4 bases; bases outside gene matches: 9. TCRdb keeps only in-frame clones here, not all; method: immunoSEQ multiplex PCR. The sample includes about 980,000 clones, 76% of them seen just once. For this clone: Its matching antigen is unknown.

Source material: memory CD4+ T cells sorted from blood. Documented subset: CD45RA-negative fraction. The V gene is TRBV4-1, the J gene TRBJ1-2; 7 bases map to TRBD1. The sequence came from a man aged 18 to 29 in good health. CDR3 region: CASSPRQGATYGYTF. DNA of the CDR3: TGCGCCAGCAGCCCACGACAGGGAGCTACCTATGGCTACACCTTC.